This T cell receptor (beta chain) was documented in a study of regulatory dendritic cells for organ transplantation. Overall study results and limits: Mature dendritic cells appeared to drive more memory CD8+ clonal expansion than regulatory ones. The most alloreactive TCR clonotypes were found in resting memory CD8+ cells.

Sorted T cells were CFSE-labeled and cultured four to five days with allogeneic regulatory or mature dendritic cells at 1:10. Naive CD45RA+ and memory CD45RO+ CD4+ or CD8+ T cells were FACS-sorted. The germline CDR1 and CDR2 sequences are LNHDA and SQIVND (reference sequence). CDR3 length: 14 residues. V gave up 5 bases and J gave up 7 bases, with 14 bases separating them. Concerning this clone: Antigen unknown.

Here immunoSEQ multiplex PCR was the method, and the copy in TCRdb shows in-frame clones only, minus some. The table records roughly 20,000 clones, less than 85% of them present only once. The sample consisted of memory CD4+ T cells from blood cultured with regulatory dendritic cells. Subset: CD45RO+ memory T cells. The rearrangement uses TRBV19 and TRBJ1-4; D perhaps matches TRBD1 (5 bases). The clonotype comes from a human donor in good health. CDR3 region: CASSDRGQGEKLFF. Here the CDR3 DNA reads TGTGCCAGTAGTGACCGGGGCCAGGGTGAAAAACTGTTTTTT.